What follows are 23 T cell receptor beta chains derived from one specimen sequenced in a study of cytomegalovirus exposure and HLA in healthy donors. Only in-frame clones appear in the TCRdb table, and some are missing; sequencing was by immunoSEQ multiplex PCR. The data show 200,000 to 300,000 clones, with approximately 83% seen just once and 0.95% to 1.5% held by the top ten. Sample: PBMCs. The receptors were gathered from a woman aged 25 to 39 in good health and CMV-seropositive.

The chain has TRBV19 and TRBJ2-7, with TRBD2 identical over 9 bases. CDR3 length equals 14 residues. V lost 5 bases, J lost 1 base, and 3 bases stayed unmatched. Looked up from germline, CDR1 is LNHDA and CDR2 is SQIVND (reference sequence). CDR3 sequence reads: CASSPAGGSYEQYF. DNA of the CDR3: TGTGCCAGTAGTCCAGCGGGAGGTTCCTACGAGCAGTACTTC.

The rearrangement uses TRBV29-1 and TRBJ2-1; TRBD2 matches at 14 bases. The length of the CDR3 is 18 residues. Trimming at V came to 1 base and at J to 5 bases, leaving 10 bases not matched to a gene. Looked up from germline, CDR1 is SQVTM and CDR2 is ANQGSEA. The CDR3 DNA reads TGCAGCGTTGAAGTCTCAACCGGACTAGCGGGGGGACACAATGAGCAGTTCTTC. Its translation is CSVEVSTGLAGGHNEQFF.

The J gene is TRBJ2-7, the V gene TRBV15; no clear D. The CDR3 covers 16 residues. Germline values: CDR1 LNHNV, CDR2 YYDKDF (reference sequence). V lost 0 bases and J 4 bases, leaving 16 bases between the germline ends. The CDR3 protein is CATSREWARADYEQYF. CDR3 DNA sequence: TGTGCCACCAGCAGAGAATGGGCCCGAGCCGATTACGAGCAGTACTTC.

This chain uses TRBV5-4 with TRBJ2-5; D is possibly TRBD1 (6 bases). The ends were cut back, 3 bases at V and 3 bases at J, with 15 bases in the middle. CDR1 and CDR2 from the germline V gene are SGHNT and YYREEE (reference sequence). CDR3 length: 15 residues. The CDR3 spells CASSSRGIIEETQYF. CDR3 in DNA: TGTGCCAGCAGCTCCAGGGGTATTATTGAAGAGACCCAGTACTTC.

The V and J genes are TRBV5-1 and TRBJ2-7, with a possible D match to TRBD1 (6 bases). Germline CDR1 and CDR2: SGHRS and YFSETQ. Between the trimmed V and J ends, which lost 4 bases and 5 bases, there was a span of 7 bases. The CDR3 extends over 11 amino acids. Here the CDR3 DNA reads TGCGCCAGCAGCGGGACAAACGAGCAGTACTTC. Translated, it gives CASSGTNEQYF.

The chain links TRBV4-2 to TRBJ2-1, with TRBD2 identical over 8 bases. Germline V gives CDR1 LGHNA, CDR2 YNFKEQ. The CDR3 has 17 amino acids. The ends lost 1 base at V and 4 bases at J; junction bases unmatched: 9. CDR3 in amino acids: CASSQGGLGPVYNEQFF. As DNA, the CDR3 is TGTGCCAGCAGCCAAGGGGGACTAGGGCCCGTATACAATGAGCAGTTCTTC.

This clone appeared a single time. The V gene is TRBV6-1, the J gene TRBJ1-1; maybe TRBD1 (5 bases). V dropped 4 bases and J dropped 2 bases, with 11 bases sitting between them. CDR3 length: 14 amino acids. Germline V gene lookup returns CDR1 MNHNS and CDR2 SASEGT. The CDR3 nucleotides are TGTGCCAGCAGTGGAAGGAGGGGAAACACTGAAGCTTTCTTT. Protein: CASSGRRGNTEAFF.

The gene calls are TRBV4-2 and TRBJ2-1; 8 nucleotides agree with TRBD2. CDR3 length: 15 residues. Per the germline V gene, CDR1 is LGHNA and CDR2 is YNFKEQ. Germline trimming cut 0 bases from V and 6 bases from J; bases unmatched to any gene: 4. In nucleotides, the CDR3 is TGTGCCAGCAGCCAAGACTGGACTAGCCCCAATGAGCAGTTCTTC. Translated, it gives CASSQDWTSPNEQFF.

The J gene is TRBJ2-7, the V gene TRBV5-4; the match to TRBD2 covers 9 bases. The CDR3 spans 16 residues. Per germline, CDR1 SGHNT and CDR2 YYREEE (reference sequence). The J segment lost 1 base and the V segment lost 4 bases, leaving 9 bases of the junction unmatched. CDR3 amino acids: CASSDDSGRLSYEQYF. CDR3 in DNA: TGTGCCAGCAGCGATGATAGCGGGAGACTATCCTACGAGCAGTACTTC.

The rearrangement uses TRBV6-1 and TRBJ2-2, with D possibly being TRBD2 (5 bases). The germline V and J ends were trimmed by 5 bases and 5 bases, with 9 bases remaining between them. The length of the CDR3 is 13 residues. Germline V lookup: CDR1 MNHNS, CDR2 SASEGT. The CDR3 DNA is TGTGCCAGCAGTAGGGAGTTTACCGGGGAGCTGTTTTTT. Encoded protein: CASSREFTGELFF.

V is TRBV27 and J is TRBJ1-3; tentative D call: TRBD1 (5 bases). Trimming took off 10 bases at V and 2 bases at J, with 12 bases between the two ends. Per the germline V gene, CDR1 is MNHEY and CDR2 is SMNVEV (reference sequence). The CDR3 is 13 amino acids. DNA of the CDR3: TGTGCCATCATCGGGACTCCTGGAAACACCATATATTTT. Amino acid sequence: CAIIGTPGNTIYF.

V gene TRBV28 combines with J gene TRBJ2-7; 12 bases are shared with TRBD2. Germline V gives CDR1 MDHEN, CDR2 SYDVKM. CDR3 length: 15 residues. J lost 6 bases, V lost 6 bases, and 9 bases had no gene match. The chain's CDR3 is CASSLRLAGVSEQYF. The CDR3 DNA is TGTGCCAGCAGCCTGCGACTAGCGGGAGTATCCGAGCAGTACTTC. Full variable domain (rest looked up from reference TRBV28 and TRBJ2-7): DVKVTQSSRYLVKRTGEKVFLECVQDMDHENMFWYRQDPGLGLRLIYFSYDVKMKEKGDIPEGYSVSREKKERFSLILESASTNQTSMYLCASSLRLAGVSEQYFGPGTRLTVT.

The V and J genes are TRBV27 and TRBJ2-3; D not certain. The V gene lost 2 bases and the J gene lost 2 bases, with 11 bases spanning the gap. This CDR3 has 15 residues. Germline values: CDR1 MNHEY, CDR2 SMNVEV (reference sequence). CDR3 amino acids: CASSLTRPITDTQYF. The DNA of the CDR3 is TGTGCCAGCAGTTTAACCAGGCCTATCACAGATACGCAGTATTTT.

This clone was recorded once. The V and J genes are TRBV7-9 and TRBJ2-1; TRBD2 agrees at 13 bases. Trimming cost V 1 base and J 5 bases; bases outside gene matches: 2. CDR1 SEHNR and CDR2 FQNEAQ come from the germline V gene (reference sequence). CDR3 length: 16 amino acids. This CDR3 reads CASSLEGLAGHNEQFF. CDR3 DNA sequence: TGTGCCAGCAGCTTAGAGGGACTAGCGGGACACAATGAGCAGTTCTTC.

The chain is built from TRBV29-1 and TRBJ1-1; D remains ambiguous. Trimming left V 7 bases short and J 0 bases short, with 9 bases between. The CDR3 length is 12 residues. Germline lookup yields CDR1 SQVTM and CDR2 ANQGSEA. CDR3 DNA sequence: TGCAGCGCGCATCGGTTGAACACTGAAGCTTTCTTT. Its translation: CSAHRLNTEAFF.

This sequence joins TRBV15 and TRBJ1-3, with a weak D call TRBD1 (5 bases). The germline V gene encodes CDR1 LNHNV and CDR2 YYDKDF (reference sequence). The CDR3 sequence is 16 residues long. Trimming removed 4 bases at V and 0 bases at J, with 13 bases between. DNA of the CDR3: TGTGCCACCAGCAAAGCGGGGACGGCCTCTGGAAACACCATATATTTT. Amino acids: CATSKAGTASGNTIYF. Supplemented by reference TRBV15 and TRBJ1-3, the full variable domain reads DAMVIQNPRYQVTQFGKPVTLSCSQTLNHNVMYWYQQKSSQAPKLLFHYYDKDFNNEADTPDNFQSRRPNTSFCFLDIRSPGLGDTAMYLCATSKAGTASGNTIYFGEGSWLTVV.

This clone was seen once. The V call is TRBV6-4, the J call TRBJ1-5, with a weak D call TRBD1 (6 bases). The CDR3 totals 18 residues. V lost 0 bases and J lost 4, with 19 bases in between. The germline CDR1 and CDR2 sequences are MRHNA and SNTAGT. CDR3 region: CASSDSRGHTLRNQPQHF. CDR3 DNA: TGTGCCAGCAGTGACTCGAGGGGACATACTCTCCGGAATCAGCCCCAGCATTTT.

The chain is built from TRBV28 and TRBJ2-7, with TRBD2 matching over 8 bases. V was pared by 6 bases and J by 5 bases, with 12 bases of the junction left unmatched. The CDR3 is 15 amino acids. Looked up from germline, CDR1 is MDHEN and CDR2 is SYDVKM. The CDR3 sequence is CASSYPGLAQDEQYF. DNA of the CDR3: TGTGCCAGCAGCTACCCTGGACTAGCCCAAGACGAGCAGTACTTC. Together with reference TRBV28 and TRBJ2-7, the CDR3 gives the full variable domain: DVKVTQSSRYLVKRTGEKVFLECVQDMDHENMFWYRQDPGLGLRLIYFSYDVKMKEKGDIPEGYSVSREKKERFSLILESASTNQTSMYLCASSYPGLAQDEQYFGPGTRLTVT.

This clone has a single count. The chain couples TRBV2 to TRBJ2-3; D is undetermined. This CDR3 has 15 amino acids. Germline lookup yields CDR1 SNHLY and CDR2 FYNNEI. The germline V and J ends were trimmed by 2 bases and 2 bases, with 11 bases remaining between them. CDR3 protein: CASSELLGFTDTQYF. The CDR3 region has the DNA TGTGCCAGCAGTGAACTCCTAGGCTTCACAGATACGCAGTATTTT. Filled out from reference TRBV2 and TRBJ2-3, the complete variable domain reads EPEVTQTPSHQVTQMGQEVILRCVPISNHLYFYWYRQILGQKVEFLVSFYNNEISEKSEIFDDQFSVERPDGSNFTLKIRSTKLEDSAMYFCASSELLGFTDTQYFGPGTRLTVL.

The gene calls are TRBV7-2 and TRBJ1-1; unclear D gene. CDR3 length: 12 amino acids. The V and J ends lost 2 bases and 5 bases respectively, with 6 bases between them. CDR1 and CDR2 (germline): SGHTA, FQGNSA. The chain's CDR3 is CASSLIKTEAFF. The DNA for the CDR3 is TGTGCCAGCAGCTTAATAAAAACTGAAGCTTTCTTT.

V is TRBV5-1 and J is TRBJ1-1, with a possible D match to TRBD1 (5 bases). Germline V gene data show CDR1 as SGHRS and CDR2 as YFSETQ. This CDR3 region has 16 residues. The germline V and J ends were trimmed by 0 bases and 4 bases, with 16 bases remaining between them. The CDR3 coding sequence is TGCGCCAGCAGCTTGGACCCTGCCGGGGGGACCACTGAAGCTTTCTTT. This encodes CASSLDPAGGTTEAFF.

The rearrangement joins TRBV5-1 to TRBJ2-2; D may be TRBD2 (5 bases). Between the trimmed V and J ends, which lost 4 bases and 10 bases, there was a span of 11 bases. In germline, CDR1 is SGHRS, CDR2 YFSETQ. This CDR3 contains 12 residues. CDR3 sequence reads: CASSLEGVELFF. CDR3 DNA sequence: TGCGCCAGCAGCCTCGAGGGAGTGGAGCTGTTTTTT.

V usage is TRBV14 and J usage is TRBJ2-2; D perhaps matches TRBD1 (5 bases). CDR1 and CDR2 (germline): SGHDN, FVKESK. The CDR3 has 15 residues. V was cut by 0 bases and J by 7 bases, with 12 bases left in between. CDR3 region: CASSQERQGYGELFF. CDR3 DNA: TGTGCCAGCAGCCAAGAAAGGCAGGGATACGGGGAGCTGTTTTTT.